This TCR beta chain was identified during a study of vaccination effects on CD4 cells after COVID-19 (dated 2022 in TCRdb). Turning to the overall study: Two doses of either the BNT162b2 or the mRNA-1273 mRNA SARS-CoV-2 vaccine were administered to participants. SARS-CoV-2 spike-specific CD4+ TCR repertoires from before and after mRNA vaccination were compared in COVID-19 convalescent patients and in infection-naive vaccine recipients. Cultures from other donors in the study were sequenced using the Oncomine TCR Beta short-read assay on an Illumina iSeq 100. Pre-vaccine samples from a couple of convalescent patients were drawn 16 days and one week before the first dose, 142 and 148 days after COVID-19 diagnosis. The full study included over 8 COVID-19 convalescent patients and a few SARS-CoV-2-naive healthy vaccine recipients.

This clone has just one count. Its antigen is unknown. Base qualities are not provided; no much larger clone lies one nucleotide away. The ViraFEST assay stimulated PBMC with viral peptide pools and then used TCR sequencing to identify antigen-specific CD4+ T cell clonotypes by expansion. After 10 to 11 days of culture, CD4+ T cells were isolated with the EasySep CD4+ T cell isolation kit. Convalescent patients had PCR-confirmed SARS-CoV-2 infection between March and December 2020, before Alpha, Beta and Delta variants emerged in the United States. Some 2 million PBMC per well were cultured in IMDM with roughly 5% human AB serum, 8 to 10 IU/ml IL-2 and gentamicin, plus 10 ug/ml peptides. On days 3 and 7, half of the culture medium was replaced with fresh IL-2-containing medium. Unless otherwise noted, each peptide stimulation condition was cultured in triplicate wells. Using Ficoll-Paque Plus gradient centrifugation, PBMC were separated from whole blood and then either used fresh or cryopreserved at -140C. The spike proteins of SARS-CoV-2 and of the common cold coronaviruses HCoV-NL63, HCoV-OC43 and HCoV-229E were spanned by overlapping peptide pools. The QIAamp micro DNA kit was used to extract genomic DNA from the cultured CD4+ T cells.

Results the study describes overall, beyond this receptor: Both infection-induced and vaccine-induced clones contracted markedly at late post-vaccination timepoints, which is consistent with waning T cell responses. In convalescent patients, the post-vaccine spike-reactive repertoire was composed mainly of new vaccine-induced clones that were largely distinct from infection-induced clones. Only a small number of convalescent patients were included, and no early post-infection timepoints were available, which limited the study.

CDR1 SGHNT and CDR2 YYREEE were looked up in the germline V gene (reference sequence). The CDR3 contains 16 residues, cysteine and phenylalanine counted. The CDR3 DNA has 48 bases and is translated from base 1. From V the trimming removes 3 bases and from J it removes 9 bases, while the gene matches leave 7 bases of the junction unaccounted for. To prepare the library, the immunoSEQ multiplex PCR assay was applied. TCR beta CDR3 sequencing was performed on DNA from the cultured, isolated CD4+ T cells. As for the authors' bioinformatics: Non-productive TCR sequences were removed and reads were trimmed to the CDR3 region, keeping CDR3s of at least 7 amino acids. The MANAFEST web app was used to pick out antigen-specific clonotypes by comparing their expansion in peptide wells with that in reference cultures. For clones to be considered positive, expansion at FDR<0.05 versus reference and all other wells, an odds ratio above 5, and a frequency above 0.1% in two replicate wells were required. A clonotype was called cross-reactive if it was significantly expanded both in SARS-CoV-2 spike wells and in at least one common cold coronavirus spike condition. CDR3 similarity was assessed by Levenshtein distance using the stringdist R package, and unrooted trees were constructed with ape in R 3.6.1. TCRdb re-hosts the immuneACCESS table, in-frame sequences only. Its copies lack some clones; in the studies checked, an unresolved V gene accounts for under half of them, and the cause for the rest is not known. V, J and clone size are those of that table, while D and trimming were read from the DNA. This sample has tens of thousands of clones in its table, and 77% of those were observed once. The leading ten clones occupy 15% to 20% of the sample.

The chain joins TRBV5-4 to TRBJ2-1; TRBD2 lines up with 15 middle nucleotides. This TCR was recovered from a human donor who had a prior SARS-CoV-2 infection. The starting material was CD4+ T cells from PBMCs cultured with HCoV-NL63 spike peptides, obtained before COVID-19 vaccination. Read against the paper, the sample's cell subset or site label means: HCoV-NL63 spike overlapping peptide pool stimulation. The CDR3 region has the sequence CASSSGLAGGLSEQFF. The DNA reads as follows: TGTGCCAGCAGCTCCGGACTAGCGGGAGGGCTAAGTGAGCAGTTCTTC.